This TCR beta chain comes out of a study of control samples from healthy donors and cancer patients. V was shortened by 11 bases and J by 7 bases, with 24 bases between the two germline ends. CDR1 is MNHEY, CDR2 SMNVEV, per germline (reference sequence). There are 15 residues in the CDR3. Method: immunoSEQ multiplex PCR; TCRdb's copy keeps in-frame clones and lacks some. This sample carries 61,000 or so clones, nearly 90% of them seen once, and the ten largest clones take roughly 5.7%. What was sequenced was PBMCs. The chain couples TRBV27 to TRBJ1-5, with a tentative D call TRBD1 (5 bases). The clonotype originates from a man between 60 and 70 years old with colorectal cancer. The DNA for the CDR3 is TGTGCCCTTACTTTCCGGGTCCTTGGGACCCAGCCCCAGCATTTT. Protein sequence: CALTFRVLGTQPQHF.